The 24 T cell receptor beta chains listed next were all sequenced from one sample in a study of T cells in Graves' hyperthyroidism and ophthalmopathy. TCR beta CDR3 region amplification was performed from RNA transcripts. Researchers ran a first-round RT-PCR on the TCR CDR3 using the HTBI primer set. In TCRdb, the multiplex PCR reads were re-called with MiXCR into one record per CDR3 protein. The sample has around 300,000 distinct CDR3 sequences, 13% seen once. The specimen was blood. These receptors originate from a woman in her 30s with Graves' hyperthyroidism that later progressed to Graves' ophthalmopathy.

The table lists this clonotype with many counts. The CDR3 loop is CASSYGTAYEAFF. In DNA form, the CDR3 reads TGTGCCAGCAGTTACGGGACAGCTTATGAAGCTTTCTTT. The chain employs TRBV6-2 or TRBV6-3 and TRBJ1-1; 7 positions match TRBD1. Germline loops: CDR1 MNHEY, CDR2 SVGEGT. There are 13 residues in the CDR3. J lost 7 bases, V lost 2 bases, and 4 bases had no gene match.

The rearrangement joins TRBV2 to TRBJ2-7, with D hard to call. V was clipped by 7 bases and J by 5 bases, with 15 bases between them. There are 13 residues in the CDR3. From germline, CDR1 is SNHLY and CDR2 FYNNEI. The CDR3 nucleotides are TGTGCCAGCACCAGTGAGGCTAAGAACGAGCAGTACTTC. Translated: CASTSEAKNEQYF. Together with reference TRBV2 and TRBJ2-7, the CDR3 gives the full variable domain: EPEVTQTPSHQVTQMGQEVILRCVPISNHLYFYWYRQILGQKVEFLVSFYNNEISEKSEIFDDQFSVERPDGSNFTLKIRSTKLEDSAMYFCASTSEAKNEQYFGPGTRLTVT.

The sample holds many counts of this clonotype. The chain recombines TRBV28 with TRBJ2-2; possible D gene TRBD1, 6 bases. CDR1 MDHEN and CDR2 SYDVKM come from the germline V gene. The V gene lost 7 bases and the J gene lost 0 bases, with 9 bases spanning the gap. The CDR3 is 14 amino acids. DNA of the CDR3: TGTGCCAGCACACGGACAGCGAACACCGGGGAGCTGTTTTTT. Its protein is CASTRTANTGELFF.

The table lists this clonotype with many counts. V gene TRBV6-7 combines with J gene TRBJ2-2; no clear D gene. TRBV6-7 is known as an ORF, though its function is uncertain. Trimming cost V 1 base and J 4 bases, with 13 bases left between them. The CDR3 consists of 16 residues. The CDR3 reads CASSYFPDTITGELFF. Written as DNA, the CDR3 is TGTGCCAGCAGTTACTTTCCCGATACCATCACCGGGGAGCTGTTTTTT.

This clonotype was recorded many times. The J gene is TRBJ2-1, the V gene TRBV7-2; D perhaps matches TRBD1 (6 bases). The CDR3 totals 17 residues. V was clipped by 5 bases and J by 0 bases, with 17 bases between them. The V gene's germline CDR1 is SGHTA and CDR2 FQGNSA. For the CDR3, the DNA is TGTGCCAGCAGCCTAAATACAGGGCCTAGCTCCTACAATGAGCAGTTCTTC. It specifies CASSLNTGPSSYNEQFF.

This clonotype was counted at least ten times. This rearrangement joins TRBV11-2 to TRBJ1-3, with TRBD1 identical over 7 bases. CDR1 and CDR2 (germline): SGHAT, FQNNGV. The CDR3 is 17 amino acids. V dropped 1 base and J dropped 1; count of bases not matched to a gene: 7. CDR3 sequence (DNA): TGTGCCAGCAGCTTAGTCGAGGGGGCGAGTTCTGGAAACACCATATATTTT. Translation: CASSLVEGASSGNTIYF.

This clonotype was detected ten times or more. The gene calls are TRBV15 and TRBJ2-1; unclear D gene. The CDR3 contains 15 residues. V lost 2 bases to trimming and J lost 8 bases, with 16 bases between them. Per the germline V gene, CDR1 is LNHNV and CDR2 is YYDKDF (reference sequence). CDR3 coding DNA: TGTGCCACCAGCAGATCTCCGGAAGGCGCCGATGAGCAGTTCTTC. Its protein product is CATSRSPEGADEQFF.

This clonotype appeared many times. This chain links TRBV6-5 with TRBJ2-5; a weak D match, TRBD2 (5 bases). The V end was cut by 3 bases, the J end by 5 bases, with 13 bases between. The length of the CDR3 is 14 residues. Germline V gene data show CDR1 as MNHEY and CDR2 as SVGAGI. As DNA, the CDR3 is TGTGCCAGCAGTTATCTCGGGGAGCGGGAGACCCAGTACTTC. It is translated as CASSYLGERETQYF.

DNA of the CDR3: TGTGCCAGCAGTTTGGGACAGGGAGTCAATCAGCCCCAGCATTTT. It yields the protein CASSLGQGVNQPQHF. This sequence joins TRBV28 and TRBJ1-5; 9 bases agree with TRBD1. Germline trimming cut 3 bases from V and 3 bases from J; bases unmatched to any gene: 3. The germline CDR1 and CDR2 sequences are MDHEN and SYDVKM. This CDR3 is built from 15 residues.

This clonotype was seen a handful of times. The chain links TRBV10-3 to TRBJ2-3; 7 nucleotides agree with TRBD2. Germline CDR1 reads ENHRY; CDR2 reads SYGVKD. The CDR3 loop spans 13 amino acids. V lost 7 bases, J lost 3 bases, and 4 bases stayed unmatched. The CDR3 sequence: CAIKTSRTDTQYF. In DNA form, the CDR3 reads TGTGCCATCAAGACTAGCCGGACAGATACGCAGTATTTT.

This clonotype was observed at least ten times. The chain links TRBV28 to TRBJ2-3; D is undetermined. Trimming took 3 bases from V and 0 from J, leaving 7 bases between them. CDR3 length equals 14 residues. Germline loops: CDR1 MDHEN, CDR2 SYDVKM. The DNA of the CDR3 is TGTGCCAGCAGTTTCCTAAGTAGCACAGATACGCAGTATTTT. Protein product: CASSFLSSTDTQYF.

In its sample, this clonotype was seen many times. V and J are TRBV5-1 and TRBJ2-3; 8 bases match TRBD1. Per the germline V gene, CDR1 is SGHRS and CDR2 is YFSETQ. Trimming cost V 2 bases and J 2 bases; bases outside gene matches: 13. The CDR3 spans 18 residues. This CDR3 is CASSFFSSRGLNTDTQYF. CDR3 sequence (DNA): TGCGCCAGCAGCTTTTTTTCGTCCAGGGGGCTCAACACAGATACGCAGTATTTT.

This clonotype came up a few times. This chain links TRBV5-1 with TRBJ2-3; weak D call: TRBD1 (6 bases). Per the germline V gene, CDR1 is SGHRS and CDR2 is YFSETQ. The CDR3 runs 14 residues. Trimming shortened V by 0 bases and J by 8 bases, and 13 bases separated the two germline ends. The CDR3 DNA reads TGCGCCAGCAGCTTGGAAGGGGGAGAGGGTACGCAGTATTTT. Translated, it gives CASSLEGGEGTQYF.

This clonotype was found many times. The chain uses TRBV10-3 and TRBJ2-3; tentatively, D is TRBD1 (5 bases). CDR3 length: 13 residues. CDR1 and CDR2 (germline): ENHRY, SYGVKD. The germline V and J ends were trimmed by 8 bases and 2 bases, with 11 bases remaining between them. The CDR3, as DNA: TGTGCCATCGGGGCGGAGACCACAGATACGCAGTATTTT. It is translated as CAIGAETTDTQYF.

In the case of this clonotype: This could be a read error, since a much larger clone is one nucleotide away. The chain employs TRBV12-3 or TRBV12-4 and TRBJ1-5; D remains unclear. This CDR3 is built from 14 residues. V was pared by 1 base and J by 6 bases, with 10 bases between. CDR3 in amino acids: CASSLDCLGQPQHF. CDR3 in DNA: TGTGCCAGCAGTTTAGACTGCCTAGGTCAGCCCCAGCATTTT.

This clonotype has only a few counts. J is TRBJ1-5 and V is TRBV19, with D perhaps TRBD1 (5 bases). The CDR3 covers 14 residues. Trimming shortened V by 4 bases and J by 1 base, and 8 bases separated the two germline ends. Germline V gene data show CDR1 as LNHDA and CDR2 as SQIVND (reference sequence). CDR3 in DNA: TGTGCCAGTAGTACCGACAGAAGCAATCAGCCCCAGCATTTT. Translation gives CASSTDRSNQPQHF.

This clonotype was seen at least ten times. The chain recombines TRBV27 with TRBJ2-2; TRBD1 matches at 9 bases. CDR1 is MNHEY, CDR2 SMNVEV, per germline (reference sequence). The CDR3 runs to 15 residues. V lost 8 bases, J lost 3 bases, and 7 bases stayed unmatched. The CDR3 spells CASCRDRDHTGELFF. The DNA for the CDR3 is TGTGCCAGCTGCCGGGACAGGGACCACACCGGGGAGCTGTTTTTT.

In this sample, this clonotype turned up many times. This chain links TRBV2 with TRBJ2-3, with TRBD1 identical over 7 bases. The V gene's germline CDR1 is SNHLY and CDR2 FYNNEI. Trimming cost V 1 base and J 5 bases; bases outside gene matches: 6. The CDR3 contains 15 residues. CDR3 sequence: CASSEVSGGGDTQYF. The DNA of the CDR3 is TGTGCCAGCAGTGAAGTCTCAGGGGGTGGAGATACGCAGTATTTT.

This clonotype was detected once. This chain connects TRBV4-3 to TRBJ2-3; D gene ambiguous. The CDR3 has 15 residues. Trimming removed 1 base at V and 4 bases at J, with 12 bases between. Germline V CDR1 and CDR2: LGHNA, YSLEER. The CDR3 coding sequence is TGCGCCAGCAGCCAAGGGAGTAGGCCCGCAGATACGCAGTATTTT. Encoded protein: CASSQGSRPADTQYF.

This clonotype was seen ten or more times. The genes are TRBV7-8 and TRBJ1-5; D gene uncertain. Germline V lookup: CDR1 SGHVS, CDR2 FQNEAQ. V dropped 5 bases and J dropped 6 bases, with 14 bases sitting between them. The CDR3 has 14 amino acids. CDR3 bases: TGTGCCAGCAGCGCCGAGGCGGTGGGTCAGCCCCAGCATTTT. Residues: CASSAEAVGQPQHF.

This clonotype was found a few times. The chain couples TRBV28 to TRBJ2-7; D gene ambiguous. The V end lost 4 bases, the J end lost 5 bases, and 12 bases lay between the germline ends. There are 13 residues in the CDR3. CDR1 and CDR2 from the germline V gene are MDHEN and SYDVKM. In nucleotides, the CDR3 is TGTGCCAGCAGTTCCGCCCCCCGGGACGAGCAGTACTTC. It translates to CASSSAPRDEQYF.

This clonotype showed up many times. This chain joins TRBV3-1 and TRBJ1-3; D remains ambiguous. This CDR3 has 13 amino acids. With 1 base removed from V and 2 bases from J, the gap between germline ends came to 3 bases. Looked up from germline, CDR1 is LGHDT and CDR2 is YNNKEL (reference sequence). CDR3 coding DNA: TGTGCCAGCAGCCAAGTACCTGGAAACACCATATATTTT. Protein sequence: CASSQVPGNTIYF.

J is TRBJ2-7 and V is TRBV29-1, with 9 nucleotides matching TRBD2. V lost 1 base, J lost 3 bases, and 1 base stayed unmatched. Germline CDR1 is SQVTM and CDR2 is ANQGSEA. CDR3 size: 13 residues. The CDR3 loop is CSVEGLADYEQYF. The DNA for the CDR3 is TGCAGCGTTGAAGGACTAGCGGACTACGAGCAGTACTTC.

The table lists this clonotype with many counts. The chain uses TRBV4-1 and TRBJ2-5; 7 positions match TRBD1. Trimming took 3 bases from V and 1 from J; bases not matched to a gene: 2. CDR3 size: 14 residues. Per the germline V gene, CDR1 is MGHRA and CDR2 is YSYEKL. CDR3: CASSQGQPQETQYF. The DNA of the CDR3 is TGCGCCAGCAGCCAGGGACAGCCCCAAGAGACCCAGTACTTC.